The sequence of this TCR beta chain was determined in a study of T cell repertoires in cytomegalovirus infection. About the research overall: It can be stated that public TCR beta signatures indicated CMV infection as well as a matching HLA type.

Germline lookup yields CDR1 SNHLY and CDR2 FYNNEI. Germline trimming cut 2 bases from V and 5 bases from J; bases unmatched to any gene: 7. The CDR3 contains 15 residues. TCRdb called the reads again in MiXCR, with one record for every CDR3 protein. The data contain around 210,000 distinct CDR3 sequences, approximately 7% of them singletons. The rearrangement links TRBV2 to TRBJ2-5; 8 nucleotides agree with TRBD2. The specimen sequenced was PBMCs. This TCR came from a human donor in good health (CMV status not recorded). Some clones in this sample may be carry-over from other donors' samples. DNA for the CDR3: TGTGCCAGCAGTGAATGGGCCTCGGGGGGGGAGACCCAGTACTTC. The encoded protein is CASSEWASGGETQYF.